The 29 T cell receptor beta chains below all came from one sample that was sequenced in a study of T cells expressing NK-cell markers (dated by TCRdb to the early 2020s). Library preparation employed 5' RACE. Data came from an Illumina HiSeq 2000. Each CDR3 protein sequence appears as one entry after TCRdb reprocessed the reads, and no DNA is included. In this sample's table one finds some 300,000 distinct CDR3 sequences. The biggest ten clones account for 0.3% to 0.45% of the sample. Sequencing was carried out using blood T cells: a sorted CD56 or NKG2C T cell subset, CD4+ or CD8+ T cells, or bulk PBMC T cells (not recorded which). The receptors were gathered from a man aged 18 to 29 in good health. Donor details come from another sample of the same person, matched by shared clones.

V is TRBV7-9 and J is TRBJ2-7. Per the germline V gene, CDR1 is SEHNR and CDR2 is FQNEAQ (reference sequence). This CDR3 has 14 amino acids. Here the CDR3 reads CASSLDGGPYEQYF.

The rearrangement uses TRBV10-3 and TRBJ2-1. The CDR3 extends over 15 amino acids. The germline V gene encodes CDR1 ENHRY and CDR2 SYGVKD. The CDR3 loop is CAISDSASAPREQFF.

V and J are TRBV28 and TRBJ2-3; as DNA is missing, the TRBD1 call by TCRdb cannot be tested. Germline values: CDR1 MDHEN, CDR2 SYDVKM. This CDR3 comprises 12 residues. The chain's CDR3 is CASTGTTDTQYF.

The gene calls are TRBV11-2 and TRBJ1-5; TCRdb gives TRBD1 as the D gene, but with no DNA this cannot be confirmed. Germline CDR1 reads SGHAT; CDR2 reads FQNNGV. The CDR3 loop spans 15 amino acids. The chain's CDR3 is CASSPMDKPNQPQHF.

The genes are TRBV20-1 and TRBJ1-1; checking the TCRdb D call of TRBD1 is not possible without DNA. Germline assignment: CDR1 DFQATT and CDR2 SNEGSKA (reference sequence). This CDR3 has 15 amino acids. The CDR3 reads CSARDRGTGSPEAFF.

The V call is TRBV7-8, the J call TRBJ2-5; TCRdb reports TRBD1, a call that lacks DNA to check it against. The CDR3 runs to 15 residues. Germline V gives CDR1 SGHVS, CDR2 FQNEAQ. Here the CDR3 reads CASTLGRTGKQTQYF.

The genes are TRBV20-1 and TRBJ2-7; TCRdb designates TRBD2, a call that cannot be tested without DNA. Germline V gene lookup returns CDR1 DFQATT and CDR2 SNEGSKA (reference sequence). This CDR3 is 13 amino acids long. The CDR3 reads CSARVAGSDEQYF.

V usage is TRBV7-2 and J usage is TRBJ2-1; TCRdb picks TRBD2, but there is no DNA to check that call. Germline V gene lookup returns CDR1 SGHTA and CDR2 FQGNSA. CDR3 length equals 13 residues. CDR3 protein: CASSIQNRGRQFF.

The chain combines TRBV11-1 with TRBJ2-1; TCRdb designates TRBD2, a call that cannot be tested without DNA. Germline V lookup: CDR1 SGHAT, CDR2 FQDESV (reference sequence). This CDR3 contains 14 residues. The CDR3 is CASSRARGYNEQFF.

V is TRBV29-1 and J is TRBJ2-1; TCRdb's D gene call, TRBD2, goes unchecked for lack of DNA. This CDR3 contains 17 residues. CDR1 and CDR2 (germline): SQVTM, ANQGSEA. CDR3 in amino acids: CSVENPASGRAHNEQFF.

This chain links TRBV29-1 with TRBJ1-3; TCRdb gives TRBD1 as the D gene, but with no DNA this cannot be confirmed. The CDR3 loop spans 14 amino acids. CDR1 SQVTM and CDR2 ANQGSEA come from the germline V gene. The CDR3 sequence: CSVAGTGTGNTIYF.

CDR3 in amino acids: CASSSDSPYTQYF. The chain links TRBV6-2 or TRBV6-3 to TRBJ2-3; as DNA is missing, the TRBD1 call by TCRdb cannot be tested. Germline-derived CDR1 and CDR2 are MNHEY and SVGEGT. There are 13 residues in the CDR3.

Here the CDR3 reads CASSQDPTYTEAFF. V gene TRBV4-3 combines with J gene TRBJ1-1. The V gene's germline CDR1 is LGHNA and CDR2 YSLEER. CDR3 size: 14 residues.

This chain uses TRBV6-1 with TRBJ2-1; TCRdb indicates TRBD2, and absent DNA this call remains unverified. The CDR3 runs to 15 residues. Germline CDR1 reads MNHNS; CDR2 reads SASEGT. This chain's CDR3 is CASSPGLAGNNEQFF.

The chain links TRBV7-9 to TRBJ1-1; TCRdb names TRBD1, which stays unverified in the absence of DNA. Germline CDR1 and CDR2: SEHNR and FQNEAQ (reference sequence). The CDR3 has 13 amino acids. The CDR3 sequence is CASSFPPNTEAFF.

This chain links TRBV20-1 with TRBJ1-4; TCRdb proposes TRBD1, but this gene call is untestable without DNA. Germline V lookup: CDR1 DFQATT, CDR2 SNEGSKA (reference sequence). There are 14 residues in the CDR3. The CDR3 loop is CSASTGGLNEKLFF.

CDR3 region: CASSALRGSHGYTF. The chain has TRBV12-3 or TRBV12-4 and TRBJ1-2; checking the TCRdb D call of TRBD1 is not possible without DNA. There are 14 residues in the CDR3.

V and J are TRBV20-1 and TRBJ1-1. This CDR3 is built from 15 residues. CDR1 and CDR2 from the germline V gene are DFQATT and SNEGSKA (reference sequence). CDR3 protein: CSARDRVVMNTEAFF.

Here the CDR3 reads CASSERTDYEQFF. V and J are TRBV7-9 and TRBJ2-1; the D gene TCRdb calls, TRBD1, cannot be checked with no DNA. This CDR3 spans 13 amino acids. Germline CDR1 is SEHNR and CDR2 is FQNEAQ (reference sequence).

CDR3: CASSRDREKLTNTGELFF. This chain links TRBV5-6 with TRBJ2-2; checking the TCRdb D call of TRBD1 is not possible without DNA. The germline gives CDR1 SGHDT, CDR2 YYEEEE. CDR3 length: 18 amino acids. The full variable domain, with the rest looked up from reference TRBV5-6 and TRBJ2-2, is DAGVTQSPTHLIKTRGQQVTLRCSPKSGHDTVSWYQQALGQGPQFIFQYYEEEERQRGNFPDRFSGHQFPNYSSELNVNALLLGDSALYLCASSRDREKLTNTGELFFGEGSRLTVL.

The chain employs TRBV5-6 and TRBJ2-3. CDR3 length: 16 amino acids. CDR1 is SGHDT and CDR2 is YYEEEE in the germline V gene. The CDR3 is CASSSLVGVPPDTQYF.

The chain is built from TRBV10-3 and TRBJ2-3; TCRdb indicates TRBD2, and absent DNA this call remains unverified. Germline loops: CDR1 ENHRY, CDR2 SYGVKD. CDR3 length: 13 amino acids. The CDR3 loop is CAISGAHSDTQYF.

The rearrangement links TRBV24-1 to TRBJ1-5. The CDR3 consists of 13 residues. The germline gives CDR1 KGHDR, CDR2 SFDVKD. The CDR3 spells CATSVGGPQPQHF.

The V and J genes are TRBV12-3 or TRBV12-4 and TRBJ1-1; TCRdb outputs TRBD1, but without DNA this stays unchecked. The CDR3 extends over 11 amino acids. CDR3 in amino acids: CASSFLGTAFF.

The chain couples TRBV29-1 to TRBJ2-1; TCRdb's D call of TRBD1 is untestable without DNA. Germline CDR1 is SQVTM and CDR2 is ANQGSEA. CDR3 size: 13 residues. The CDR3 region is CSAPGPIYNEQFF.

The chain links TRBV20-1 to TRBJ2-3; checking the TCRdb D call of TRBD2 is not possible without DNA. The CDR3 totals 16 residues. Germline lookup yields CDR1 DFQATT and CDR2 SNEGSKA (reference sequence). The CDR3 loop reads CSASHPTSGRTDTQYF.

V is TRBV29-1 and J is TRBJ2-3; TCRdb returns TRBD1, unconfirmable since there is no DNA. Per germline, CDR1 SQVTM and CDR2 ANQGSEA. This CDR3 is built from 17 residues. The CDR3: CSVERGQGRFETDTQYF.

The chain has TRBV15 and TRBJ2-1; TCRdb's D gene call, TRBD1, goes unchecked for lack of DNA. The CDR3 spans 15 residues. In germline, CDR1 is LNHNV, CDR2 YYDKDF (reference sequence). The CDR3 is CATSRDSGGGPVQFF. Variable domain in full (rest from reference TRBV15 and TRBJ2-1): DAMVIQNPRYQVTQFGKPVTLSCSQTLNHNVMYWYQQKSSQAPKLLFHYYDKDFNNEADTPDNFQSRRPNTSFCFLDIRSPGLGDTAMYLCATSRDSGGGPVQFFGPGTRLTVL.

This chain joins TRBV7-9 and TRBJ2-3; TCRdb outputs TRBD1, but without DNA this stays unchecked. There are 16 residues in the CDR3. Germline V gene lookup returns CDR1 SEHNR and CDR2 FQNEAQ (reference sequence). This CDR3 is CASSLGRTGVFDTQYF. The full variable domain, its missing parts supplied by reference TRBV7-9 and TRBJ2-3, is DTGVSQNPRHKITKRGQNVTFRCDPISEHNRLYWYRQTLGQGPEFLTYFQNEAQLEKSRLLSDRFSAERPKGSFSTLEIQRTEQGDSAMYLCASSLGRTGVFDTQYFGPGTRLTVL.